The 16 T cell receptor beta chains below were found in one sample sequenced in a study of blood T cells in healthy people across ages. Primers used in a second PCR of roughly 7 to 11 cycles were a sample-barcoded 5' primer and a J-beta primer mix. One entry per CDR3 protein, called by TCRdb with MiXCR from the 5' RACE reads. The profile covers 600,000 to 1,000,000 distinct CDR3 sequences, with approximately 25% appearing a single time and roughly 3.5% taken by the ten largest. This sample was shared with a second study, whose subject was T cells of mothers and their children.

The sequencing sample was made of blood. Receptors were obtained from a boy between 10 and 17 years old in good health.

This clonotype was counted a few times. CDR3 loop: CSARGENIQYF. CDR3 in DNA: TGCAGTGCTAGAGGGGAAAACATTCAGTACTTC. The chain employs TRBV20-1 and TRBJ2-4; D not certain. The CDR3 contains 11 residues. From germline, CDR1 is DFQATT and CDR2 SNEGSKA (reference sequence). V lost 1 base to trimming and J lost 5 bases, with 3 bases between them.

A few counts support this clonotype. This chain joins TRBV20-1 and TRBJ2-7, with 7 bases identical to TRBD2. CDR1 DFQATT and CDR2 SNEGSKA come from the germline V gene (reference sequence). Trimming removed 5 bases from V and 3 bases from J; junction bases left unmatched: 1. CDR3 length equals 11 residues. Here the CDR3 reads CSAGGDYEQYF. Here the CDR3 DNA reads TGCAGTGCTGGGGGGGACTACGAGCAGTACTTC.

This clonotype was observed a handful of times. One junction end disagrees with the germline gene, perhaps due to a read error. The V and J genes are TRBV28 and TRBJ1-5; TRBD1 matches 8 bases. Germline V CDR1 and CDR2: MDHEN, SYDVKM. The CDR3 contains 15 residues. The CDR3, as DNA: TGTGCCAGCAGCGCAGTCCAGGGGGCGTATCAACCCCAGCATTTT. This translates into CASSAVQGAYQPQHF.

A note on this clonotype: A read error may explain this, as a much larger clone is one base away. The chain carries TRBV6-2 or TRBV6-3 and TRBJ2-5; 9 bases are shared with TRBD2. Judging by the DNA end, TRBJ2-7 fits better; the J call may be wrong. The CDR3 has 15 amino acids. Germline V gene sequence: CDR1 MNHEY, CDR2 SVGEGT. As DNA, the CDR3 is TGTGCCAGCAGTTACCCGCGGGAGGGAGGCTACGAGCAGTACTTC. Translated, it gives CASSYPREGGYEQYF.

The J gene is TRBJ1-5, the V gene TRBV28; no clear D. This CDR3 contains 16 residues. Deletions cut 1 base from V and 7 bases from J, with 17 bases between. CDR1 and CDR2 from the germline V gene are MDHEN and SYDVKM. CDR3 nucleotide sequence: TGTGCCAGCAGTTTATTGGTAGGCTCTCGGGTCCAGCCCCAGCATTTT. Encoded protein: CASSLLVGSRVQPQHF.

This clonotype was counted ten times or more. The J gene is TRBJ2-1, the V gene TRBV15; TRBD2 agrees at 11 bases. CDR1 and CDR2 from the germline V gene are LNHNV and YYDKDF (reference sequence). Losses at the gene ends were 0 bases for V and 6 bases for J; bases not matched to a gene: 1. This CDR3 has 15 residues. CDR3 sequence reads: CATSRDSGGANEQFF. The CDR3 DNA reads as TGTGCCACCAGCAGAGATAGCGGGGGGGCCAATGAGCAGTTCTTC.

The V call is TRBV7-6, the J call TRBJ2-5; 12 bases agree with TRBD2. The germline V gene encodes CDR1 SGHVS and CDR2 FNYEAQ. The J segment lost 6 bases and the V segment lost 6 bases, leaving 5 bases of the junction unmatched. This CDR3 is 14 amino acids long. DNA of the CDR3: TGTGCCAGCAGACGACTAGCGGGGGCGCAGACCCAGTACTTC. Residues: CASRRLAGAQTQYF.

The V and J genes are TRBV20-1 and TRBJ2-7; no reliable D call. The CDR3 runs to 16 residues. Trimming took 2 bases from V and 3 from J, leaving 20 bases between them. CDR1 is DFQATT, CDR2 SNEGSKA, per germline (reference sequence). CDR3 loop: CSARRAELQMVYEQYF. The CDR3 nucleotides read TGCAGTGCTAGAAGGGCCGAGCTCCAAATGGTCTACGAGCAGTACTTC.

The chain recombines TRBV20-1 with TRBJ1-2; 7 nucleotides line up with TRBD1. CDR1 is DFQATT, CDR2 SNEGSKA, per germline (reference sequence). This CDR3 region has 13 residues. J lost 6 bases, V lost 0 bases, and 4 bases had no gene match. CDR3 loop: CSARDNRGDGYTF. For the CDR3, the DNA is TGCAGTGCTAGAGATAACAGGGGAGATGGCTACACCTTC.

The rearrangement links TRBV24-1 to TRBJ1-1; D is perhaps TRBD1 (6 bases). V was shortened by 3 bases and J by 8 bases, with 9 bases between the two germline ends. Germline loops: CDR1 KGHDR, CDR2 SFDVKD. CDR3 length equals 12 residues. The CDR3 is CATSDGTPEAFF. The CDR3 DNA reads TGTGCCACCAGTGATGGGACACCGGAAGCTTTCTTT.

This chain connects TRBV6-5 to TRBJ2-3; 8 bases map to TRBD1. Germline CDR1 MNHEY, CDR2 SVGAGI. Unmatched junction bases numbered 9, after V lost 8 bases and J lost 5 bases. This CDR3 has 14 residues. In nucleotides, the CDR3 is TGTGCCAGCGGACCCCGACAGGGGCAAGATACGCAGTATTTT. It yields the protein CASGPRQGQDTQYF.

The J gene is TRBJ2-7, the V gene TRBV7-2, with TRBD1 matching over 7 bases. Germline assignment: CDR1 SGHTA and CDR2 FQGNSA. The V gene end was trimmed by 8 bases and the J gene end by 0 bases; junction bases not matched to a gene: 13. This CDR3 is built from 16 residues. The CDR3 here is CASGPSGGASSYEQYF. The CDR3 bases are TGTGCCAGCGGCCCCTCAGGGGGTGCGAGCTCCTACGAGCAGTACTTC.

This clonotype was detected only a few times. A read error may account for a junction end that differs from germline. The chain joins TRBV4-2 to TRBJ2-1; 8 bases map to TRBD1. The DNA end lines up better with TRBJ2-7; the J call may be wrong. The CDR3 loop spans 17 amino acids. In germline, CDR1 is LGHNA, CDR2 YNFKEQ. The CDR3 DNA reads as TGTGCCAGCAGCCAAGATACTAACGGACAGGGCTCCCACGAGCAGTACTTC. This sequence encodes CASSQDTNGQGSHEQYF.

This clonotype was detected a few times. Here the CDR3 DNA reads TGCAGCGGATTGTGGGGCTCCGAGCAGTACTTC. It is translated as CSGLWGSEQYF. The chain couples TRBV29-1 to TRBJ2-7; TRBD1 is a possible D gene (5 bases). Germline V gene lookup returns CDR1 SQVTM and CDR2 ANQGSEA. This CDR3 comprises 11 residues. V was trimmed by 7 bases and J by 6 bases, leaving 13 bases between them.

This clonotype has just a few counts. CDR3 region: CASSLEGEDGYTF. As DNA, the CDR3 is TGCGCCAGCAGCTTGGAGGGGGAGGATGGCTACACCTTC. The V call is TRBV5-1, the J call TRBJ1-2; D perhaps matches TRBD1 (6 bases). V was shortened by 0 bases and J by 6 bases, with 9 bases between the two germline ends. Germline V gene lookup returns CDR1 SGHRS and CDR2 YFSETQ. This CDR3 has 13 amino acids.

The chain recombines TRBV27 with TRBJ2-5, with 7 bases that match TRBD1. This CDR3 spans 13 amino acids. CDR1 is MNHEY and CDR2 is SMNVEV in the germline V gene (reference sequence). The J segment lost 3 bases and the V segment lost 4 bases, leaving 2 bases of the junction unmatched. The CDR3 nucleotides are TGTGCCAGCAGTTGTGGACAGGAAGAGACCCAGTACTTC. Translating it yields CASSCGQEETQYF.